Below, one T cell receptor (beta chain) is given with its context. Its specificity is not known. The junction departs from germline at one end; a sequencing error may be responsible. This sample was taken from a study of CD8 T cells in ankylosing spondylitis. Study observations and caveats: Disease-linked clones bore a CD8+ phenotype and were relatively rare in peripheral blood. A motif of roughly eight highly homologous TCR beta variants was seen as apparently characteristic of ankylosing spondylitis blood.

As the method for making TCR beta libraries, quantitative 5'-RACE with molecular barcodes was used. Via MiXCR, TCRdb re-called the 5' RACE reads, giving one row per CDR3 protein. Of some 38,000 distinct CDR3 sequences in the sample, about a tenth were seen once. The germline V gene encodes CDR1 DFQATT and CDR2 SNEGSKA (reference sequence). This CDR3 has 14 residues. The chain joins TRBV20-1 to TRBJ2-1, with TRBD2 identical over 9 bases. Sequenced input: blood, either unsorted or a sorted T cell fraction (not recorded which). The source of this sequence is a male donor with ankylosing spondylitis or in good health (not recorded which). The CDR3 spells CNARSSGIYNEQFF. The CDR3 nucleotides are TGCAATGCTAGATCTAGCGGGATTTACAATGAGCAGTTCTTC.